Sequencing of this TCR beta chain was carried out in a study of cytomegalovirus exposure and HLA in healthy donors. Both 60 Vbeta primers and 13 Jbeta primers went into the PCR. Clones were read by immunoSEQ multiplex PCR, and TCRdb kept only the in-frame ones, dropping some. The repertoire holds 170,000 or so clones, with 84% as singletons. The CDR3 runs 14 residues. Germline CDR1 reads MGHRA; CDR2 reads YSYEKL. V lost 4 bases and J lost 6, with 15 bases in between. Study-wide findings and caveats: The study designated some 180 TCR beta chains cytomegalovirus-associated.

Concerning this clone itself: The antigen remains unidentified.

V usage is TRBV4-1 and J usage is TRBJ1-1; the D gene is possibly TRBD1 (6 bases). This clonotype was sampled from a girl aged 5-17 years in good health and CMV-seropositive. Sequenced input: PBMCs. This CDR3 is CASSPTRGGAEAFF. Written as DNA, the CDR3 is TGCGCCAGCAGCCCGACCAGGGGCGGCGCTGAAGCTTTCTTT.